These 9 T cell receptor beta chains were sequenced from one sample in a study of cytomegalovirus exposure and HLA in healthy donors. The PCR was carried out with 60 Vbeta primers and 13 Jbeta primers. Sequenced by immunoSEQ multiplex PCR; TCRdb stores in-frame clones only, minus some. The sample lists about 82,000 clones; over 55% were seen once. Source material: PBMCs. These receptors were obtained from a woman aged 50 to 60 in good health and CMV-seropositive.

This clone was detected only a few times. This rearrangement joins TRBV19 to TRBJ1-2; D gene ambiguous. This CDR3 is built from 11 residues. The germline V and J ends were trimmed by 5 bases and 8 bases, with 9 bases remaining between them. Germline V gene sequence: CDR1 LNHDA, CDR2 SQIVND (reference sequence). The CDR3 spells CASSGRGGYTF. The DNA of the CDR3 is TGTGCCAGTAGTGGCAGAGGGGGCTACACCTTC.

The chain links TRBV6-1 to TRBJ1-6, with TRBD1 as a possible D gene (6 bases). Trimming removed 5 bases at V and 9 bases at J, with 17 bases between. This CDR3 has 15 residues. The V gene's germline CDR1 is MNHNS and CDR2 SASEGT. In DNA form, the CDR3 reads TGTGCCAGCAGTCTCCCCACACAGGGAACTTCACCCCTCCACTTT. It codes for CASSLPTQGTSPLHF.

The chain links TRBV7-9 to TRBJ1-4, with 10 positions matching TRBD1. Per the germline V gene, CDR1 is SEHNR and CDR2 is FQNEAQ (reference sequence). V dropped 7 bases and J dropped 6; count of bases not matched to a gene: 8. The CDR3 extends over 15 amino acids. DNA for the CDR3: TGTGCCAGCAACCTGGGACAGGGGAAGGATGAAAAACTGTTTTTT. Amino acid sequence: CASNLGQGKDEKLFF.

This chain uses TRBV19 with TRBJ1-1; D might be TRBD1 (5 bases). CDR1 is LNHDA and CDR2 is SQIVND in the germline V gene (reference sequence). The CDR3 length is 15 residues. V dropped 6 bases and J dropped 1 base, with 15 bases sitting between them. The DNA for the CDR3 is TGTGCCAGTAGCATCCACTCCGGGGGGAACACTGAAGCTTTCTTT. Protein: CASSIHSGGNTEAFF.

This clone was counted only a few times. The rearrangement joins TRBV5-1 to TRBJ2-3; possibly TRBD1 for D (5 bases). V shed 1 base and J shed 3 bases, with 15 bases lying between them. The CDR3 has 16 residues. In germline, CDR1 is SGHRS, CDR2 YFSETQ. The CDR3 spells CASSLYVGLGTDTQYF. CDR3 nucleotide sequence: TGCGCCAGCAGCTTGTATGTGGGGCTAGGGACAGATACGCAGTATTTT.

The chain couples TRBV9 to TRBJ2-3; the D gene is possibly TRBD1 (5 bases). The CDR3 contains 14 residues. The V end was cut by 3 bases, the J end by 3 bases, with 11 bases between. From germline, CDR1 is SGDLS and CDR2 YYNGEE. Here the CDR3 DNA reads TGTGCCAGCAGCGCTCAGGGTCTGACAGATACGCAGTATTTT. This sequence encodes CASSAQGLTDTQYF.

This rearrangement joins TRBV30 to TRBJ1-2, with D perhaps TRBD1 (5 bases). CDR1 and CDR2 (germline): GTSNPN, SVGIG (reference sequence). The CDR3 spans 12 residues. Trimming pared 7 bases from V and 6 bases from J, leaving 15 bases between. The CDR3 coding sequence is TGTGCCTCATCCCGGGGGGGGAATGGCTACACCTTC. Translating gives CASSRGGNGYTF.

The V gene is TRBV27, the J gene TRBJ2-1, with TRBD2 matching 8 bases. Unmatched junction bases numbered 17, after V lost 7 bases and J lost 3 bases. The germline CDR1 and CDR2 sequences are MNHEY and SMNVEV (reference sequence). The CDR3 is made up of 18 amino acids. The chain's CDR3 is CASTDTRLAGGIYNEQFF. CDR3 DNA: TGTGCCAGCACTGACACCCGACTCGCGGGGGGTATCTACAATGAGCAGTTCTTC.

The chain couples TRBV2 to TRBJ2-7; D is possibly TRBD1 (5 bases). Looked up from germline, CDR1 is SNHLY and CDR2 is FYNNEI. The V end lost 4 bases, the J end lost 7 bases, and 14 bases lay between the germline ends. The CDR3 consists of 13 residues. CDR3 in DNA: TGTGCCAGCAGTGGTTCCAGGGAAGAAGAGCAGTACTTC. As protein: CASSGSREEEQYF.